These 17 T cell receptor beta chains were sequenced from one sample in a study of cytomegalovirus exposure and HLA in healthy donors. Researchers ran the PCR with 60 Vbeta and 13 Jbeta primers. The data were produced by immunoSEQ multiplex PCR, yet TCRdb's version contains in-frame clones alone and is incomplete. The table has 100,000 to 150,000 clones, 78% seen once. The specimen sequenced was PBMCs. These receptors were obtained from a middle-aged man in good health and CMV-seronegative.

This clone was seen a few times. The chain is built from TRBV7-3 and TRBJ2-5; D perhaps matches TRBD2 (6 bases). The V gene's germline CDR1 is SGHTA and CDR2 FQGTGA. The CDR3 is made up of 15 amino acids. The V end was cut by 3 bases, the J end by 4 bases, with 15 bases between. CDR3 amino acids: CASSLTTAEGETQYF. The CDR3 DNA follows: TGTGCCAGCAGCTTGACCACAGCGGAGGGAGAGACCCAGTACTTC.

This chain joins TRBV6-5 and TRBJ2-7; 7 nucleotides match TRBD1. The CDR3 loop spans 13 amino acids. J lost 2 bases, V lost 6 bases, and 4 bases had no gene match. In germline, CDR1 is MNHEY, CDR2 SVGAGI. The CDR3 loop reads CASRLGQPYEQYF. The CDR3 nucleotides read TGTGCCAGCAGATTGGGACAGCCCTACGAGCAGTACTTC.

The rearrangement links TRBV2 to TRBJ2-1, with 7 nucleotides matching TRBD1. V lost 4 bases and J lost 9; bases outside the gene matches: 12. This CDR3 comprises 15 residues. Looked up from germline, CDR1 is SNHLY and CDR2 is FYNNEI. The CDR3: CASSVRQGEGFEQFF. The CDR3, as DNA: TGTGCCAGCAGTGTGAGACAGGGAGAGGGATTTGAGCAGTTCTTC.

The chain links TRBV5-1 to TRBJ2-5; 10 bases are shared with TRBD2. Trimming at V came to 1 base and at J to 2 bases, leaving 5 bases not matched to a gene. This CDR3 has 16 amino acids. Per germline, CDR1 SGHRS and CDR2 YFSETQ. CDR3 sequence: CASSLPLAGAQETQYF. In DNA, the CDR3 is TGCGCCAGCAGCTTGCCTCTAGCGGGGGCGCAAGAGACCCAGTACTTC.

The J gene is TRBJ1-1, the V gene TRBV29-1; weak D call: TRBD1 (5 bases). The CDR3 is made up of 13 amino acids. V lost 4 bases and J 2 bases, leaving 11 bases between the germline ends. The germline V gene encodes CDR1 SQVTM and CDR2 ANQGSEA. The CDR3 reads CSVGQLANTEAFF. The CDR3 DNA follows: TGCAGCGTTGGACAGCTTGCCAACACTGAAGCTTTCTTT.

This chain links TRBV6-4 with TRBJ2-1; 10 bases are shared with TRBD2. The ends lost 5 bases at V and 1 base at J; junction bases unmatched: 8. Germline CDR1 reads MRHNA; CDR2 reads SNTAGT. The CDR3 loop spans 17 amino acids. The CDR3 spells CASSPRAGGQSYNEQFF. CDR3 DNA sequence: TGTGCCAGCAGTCCTAGAGCGGGGGGGCAATCCTACAATGAGCAGTTCTTC.

V is TRBV9 and J is TRBJ2-7, with a weak D call TRBD1 (7 bases). The CDR3 is 13 amino acids. The V end lost 4 bases, the J end lost 4 bases, and 12 bases lay between the germline ends. The germline gives CDR1 SGDLS, CDR2 YYNGEE. CDR3 loop: CASSPGGQYEQYF. In DNA form, the CDR3 reads TGTGCCAGCAGCCCAGGGGGGCAGTACGAGCAGTACTTC.

The chain recombines TRBV7-8 with TRBJ1-5; D gene ambiguous. The CDR3 totals 15 residues. Per the germline V gene, CDR1 is SGHVS and CDR2 is FQNEAQ. The V and J ends lost 0 bases and 6 bases respectively, with 12 bases between them. CDR3 bases: TGTGCCAGCAGCTTAGCGAATACTCCCGGTCAGCCCCAGCATTTT. Residues: CASSLANTPGQPQHF.

The gene calls are TRBV28 and TRBJ1-1, with D possibly TRBD1 on 5 matching bases. This CDR3 has 14 amino acids. Trimming cost V 3 bases and J 8 bases, with 16 bases left between them. Germline CDR1 and CDR2: MDHEN and SYDVKM. The CDR3 coding sequence is TGTGCCAGCAGTTTCGGTTGGGGCTTTTCCGAAGCTTTCTTT. It translates to CASSFGWGFSEAFF.

There are a few counts of this clone. The chain employs TRBV7-2 and TRBJ2-4; no reliable D call. Germline loops: CDR1 SGHTA, CDR2 FQGNSA. The CDR3 has 15 amino acids. With 2 bases removed from V and 0 bases from J, the gap between germline ends came to 8 bases. The CDR3 sequence: CASSLWAGAKNIQYF. DNA of the CDR3: TGTGCCAGCAGCTTATGGGCCGGAGCCAAAAACATTCAGTACTTC.

This clone has only one observation. The V gene is TRBV11-1, the J gene TRBJ1-1; D might be TRBD1 (5 bases). Germline CDR1 reads SGHAT; CDR2 reads FQDESV (reference sequence). This CDR3 is built from 16 residues. V dropped 2 bases and J dropped 1 base, with 14 bases sitting between them. The CDR3 DNA follows: TGTGCCAGCAGCTTATTCTCCCGACAGCGGAACACTGAAGCTTTCTTT. Encoded protein: CASSLFSRQRNTEAFF.

The V and J genes are TRBV7-3 and TRBJ2-3; 10 positions match TRBD2. The CDR3 runs to 16 residues. CDR1 and CDR2 from the germline V gene are SGHTA and FQGTGA. V lost 6 bases and J lost 4; bases outside the gene matches: 10. This CDR3 reads CASSHSGGAGADTQYF. In DNA form, the CDR3 reads TGTGCCAGCAGTCACAGCGGGGGGGCCGGAGCAGATACGCAGTATTTT.

Note on this clone: One end of the junction fails to match germline, which may point to a read error. The CDR3 DNA is TGTGCCAGCAGCTCGTCTGTGGCCAACGTCCTGACTTTC. This translates into CASSSSVANVLTF. The V call is TRBV7-6, the J call TRBJ2-6; D not certain. The CDR3 loop spans 13 amino acids. The germline V gene encodes CDR1 SGHVS and CDR2 FNYEAQ.

Only one count was recorded for this clone. The V call is TRBV7-9, the J call TRBJ2-1; 9 nucleotides agree with TRBD2. Germline lookup yields CDR1 SEHNR and CDR2 FQNEAQ (reference sequence). V dropped 11 bases and J dropped 8; count of bases not matched to a gene: 10. The CDR3 loop spans 13 amino acids. CDR3: CAGGGALPYEQFF. The CDR3 DNA is TGTGCCGGCGGGGGGGCCCTACCCTATGAGCAGTTCTTC.

This clone was counted only a few times. The J gene is TRBJ1-1, the V gene TRBV6-6, with D hard to call. Germline CDR1 reads MNHNY; CDR2 reads SVGAGI (reference sequence). CDR3 size: 14 residues. Trimming shortened V by 4 bases and J by 6 bases, and 15 bases separated the two germline ends. CDR3 residues: CASSFQTGSAEAFF. The DNA of the CDR3 is TGTGCCAGCAGTTTCCAGACGGGGTCAGCTGAAGCTTTCTTT.

This clone has a handful of counts. The rearrangement joins TRBV5-6 to TRBJ2-5, with D hard to call. V shed 3 bases and J shed 1 base, with 16 bases lying between them. Germline-derived CDR1 and CDR2 are SGHDT and YYEEEE. The CDR3 is made up of 16 amino acids. CDR3 sequence (DNA): TGTGCCAGCAGCTACCGCCAGGCGACGACCCAAGAGACCCAGTACTTC. Translation gives CASSYRQATTQETQYF.

The V gene is TRBV7-2, the J gene TRBJ2-1; 7 nucleotides match TRBD2. V gave up 5 bases and J gave up 2 bases; unmatched junction bases: 6. The CDR3 has 15 amino acids. Germline loops: CDR1 SGHTA, CDR2 FQGNSA. CDR3 bases: TGTGCCAGCAGCCTCGAGGGAGGGCCCTACAATGAGCAGTTCTTC. Amino acids: CASSLEGGPYNEQFF.